This T cell receptor (beta chain) was found in a study of T cell repertoires in cytomegalovirus infection (dated by TCRdb to between 2017 and 2020). Looking at the study overall: The peptide stimulations were aimed at well-studied HLA-B-restricted epitopes as well as recently identified HLA-C-restricted CMV epitopes, whose presentation resists viral immunomodulation. Because public TCR beta signatures pointed to carriage of CMV infection together with the matching HLA type, the HLA type of each donor mattered for the analysis.

Concerning this clonotype: No cognate antigen has been identified for it. Per-base quality was not reported, and no clone a single base away is much larger than it.

From the germline V gene (reference sequence), CDR1 is MNHEY and CDR2 is SMNVEV. Trimming takes 5 bases from V and 2 bases from J, and the germline ends sit 13 bases apart. Measured from the cysteine to the phenylalanine, the CDR3 is 15 residues long. Only the CDR3 portion is preserved as DNA: 45 bases, with reading frame beginning at the first base. Sequencing relied on an Illumina HiSeq 1500. Through fastp at Q25 and MiXCR, TCRdb rebuilt clones from the public reads, retaining in-frame beta chains. Every distinct CDR3 protein forms one entry, paired with its most common genes and DNA. This sample comprises some 480,000 distinct CDR3 sequences, 25% to 35% of them detected only once. About 17% of the sample is held by the ten biggest clonotypes. The sample's treatment or condition label, decoded: in vitro stimulation with specific CMV peptide epitopes to enrich CMV-specific T cells. The research as a whole found: The ex vivo response was dominated by HLA-C-restricted CMV-specific TCR beta clonotypes, and the single most frequent clonotype in two of eight donors was supplied by these HLA-C-restricted clonotypes. In both this cohort and an independent roughly 350-donor cohort, the cumulative frequency of public TCR beta family members distinguished carriers of CMV infection plus the relevant HLA type.

This receptor was taken from a human donor in good health (CMV status not recorded). Some clones in this sample may be carry-over from other donors' samples. Specimen: cultured PBMCs, collected from culture after CMV antigen stimulation. Recombination linked TRBV27 to TRBJ1-3; the D gene is perhaps TRBD1, from 6 matching bases. The DNA is as follows: TGTGCCAGCAGTCTCACAGGGTCTACTGGAAACACCATATATTTT. It codes for CASSLTGSTGNTIYF.